A single sample gave rise to the 13 T cell receptor beta chains below, sequenced in a study of blood T cell repertoires in COVID-19. Generated by immunoSEQ multiplex PCR, the TCRdb table keeps only in-frame clones and is missing some. The sample comprises fewer than 180,000 clones, about 86% of which are singletons, and 2.5% to 4% rests with the top ten. What was sequenced was peripheral blood. The receptors derive from a man aged 65 to 85 with acute or convalescent COVID-19.

This chain connects TRBV7-2 to TRBJ2-5, with 12 nucleotides matching TRBD2. The V gene end was trimmed by 6 bases and the J gene end by 4 bases; junction bases not matched to a gene: 9. The CDR3 has 16 residues. From germline, CDR1 is SGHTA and CDR2 FQGNSA. The CDR3 is CASRLAGGGGGETQYF. CDR3 nucleotides: TGTGCCAGCAGACTAGCGGGAGGAGGGGGAGGAGAGACCCAGTACTTC.

The CDR3 bases are TGTGCCAGCAGCTTGGCCTCAGGGGACGAGCAGTACTTC. It codes for CASSLASGDEQYF. The gene calls are TRBV5-4 and TRBJ2-7; maybe TRBD1 (6 bases). This CDR3 is 13 amino acids long. V lost 0 bases and J 5 bases, leaving 9 bases between the germline ends. The germline V gene has CDR1 SGHNT and CDR2 YYREEE (reference sequence).

The chain employs TRBV5-1 and TRBJ2-5, with D possibly TRBD1 on 6 matching bases. Germline-derived CDR1 and CDR2 are SGHRS and YFSETQ. Trimming took off 7 bases at V and 2 bases at J, with 15 bases between the two ends. The CDR3 covers 14 residues. This chain's CDR3 is CASDAGAGQETQYF. CDR3 in DNA: TGCGCCAGCGACGCAGGGGCCGGGCAAGAGACCCAGTACTTC.

V and J are TRBV5-5 and TRBJ2-3, with D maybe TRBD2 (5 bases). Deletions cut 6 bases from V and 6 bases from J, with 14 bases between. The germline gives CDR1 SGHKS, CDR2 YYEKEE (reference sequence). This CDR3 has 13 amino acids. The CDR3 is CASTEGDGDTQYF. The DNA of the CDR3 is TGTGCCAGCACCGAGGGTGACGGGGATACGCAGTATTTT.

The chain links TRBV5-1 to TRBJ2-1; TRBD2 agrees at 10 bases. Per germline, CDR1 SGHRS and CDR2 YFSETQ. V gave up 0 bases and J gave up 10 bases; unmatched junction bases: 13. The CDR3 has 17 residues. The DNA for the CDR3 is TGCGCCAGCAGCTTGGCCCCCGGGGCTAGCGGGAGATCGGAGCAGTTCTTC. This translates into CASSLAPGASGRSEQFF. The whole variable domain, remainder taken from reference TRBV5-1 and TRBJ2-1, is KAGVTQTPRYLIKTRGQQVTLSCSPISGHRSVSWYQQTPGQGLQFLFEYFSETQRNKGNFPGRFSGRQFSNSRSEMNVSTLELGDSALYLCASSLAPGASGRSEQFFGPGTRLTVL.

This clone was detected once. The gene calls are TRBV2 and TRBJ1-1, with D perhaps TRBD1 (5 bases). V lost 2 bases and J 2 bases, leaving 9 bases between the germline ends. This CDR3 is 14 amino acids long. Germline CDR1 and CDR2: SNHLY and FYNNEI. The CDR3 nucleotides are TGTGCCAGCAGTGAAAATAGGGGAAACACTGAAGCTTTCTTT. Encoded protein: CASSENRGNTEAFF.

This clone was detected only once. V gene TRBV2 combines with J gene TRBJ2-1; D unclear. The CDR3 runs 14 residues. Germline CDR1 SNHLY, CDR2 FYNNEI. V was pared by 0 bases and J by 9 bases, with 12 bases between. In nucleotides, the CDR3 is TGTGCCAGCAGTGAAGCTGCATACACAGTTGAGCAGTTCTTC. Protein product: CASSEAAYTVEQFF.

This clone showed up just a few times. The chain is built from TRBV2 and TRBJ2-7, with 9 bases aligning to TRBD2. Germline V gene data show CDR1 as SNHLY and CDR2 as FYNNEI. The CDR3 is 14 residues long. V trimming: 2 bases; J trimming: 2 bases; junction bases outside the gene matches: 1. CDR3 in DNA: TGTGCCAGCAGTGAAAGCGGGAGGCCCTACGAGCAGTACTTC. Its protein is CASSESGRPYEQYF. The entire variable domain, with the rest obtained from reference TRBV2 and TRBJ2-7, is as follows: EPEVTQTPSHQVTQMGQEVILRCVPISNHLYFYWYRQILGQKVEFLVSFYNNEISEKSEIFDDQFSVERPDGSNFTLKIRSTKLEDSAMYFCASSESGRPYEQYFGPGTRLTVT.

The V gene is TRBV19, the J gene TRBJ1-5, with 7 bases aligning to TRBD1. Germline lookup yields CDR1 LNHDA and CDR2 SQIVND (reference sequence). The CDR3 runs 14 residues. V gave up 8 bases and J gave up 4 bases; unmatched junction bases: 8. The CDR3 region is CASGPAGGNQPQHF. CDR3 DNA sequence: TGTGCCAGTGGGCCGGCAGGGGGAAATCAGCCCCAGCATTTT.

The chain is built from TRBV7-6 and TRBJ2-3; 11 bases map to TRBD2. CDR1 is SGHVS, CDR2 FNYEAQ, per germline. V was pared by 5 bases and J by 5 bases, with 6 bases of the junction left unmatched. This CDR3 region has 15 residues. The CDR3 nucleotides are TGTGCCAGCAGCCTTACTAGCGGGAGAGTAGATACGCAGTATTTT. Protein: CASSLTSGRVDTQYF.

This chain uses TRBV19 with TRBJ2-7, with 9 bases matching TRBD1. Unmatched junction bases numbered 6, after V lost 5 bases and J lost 4 bases. The CDR3 covers 14 residues. The germline CDR1 and CDR2 sequences are LNHDA and SQIVND (reference sequence). For the CDR3, the DNA is TGTGCCAGTAGTTCCGGACAGGGGATGTACGAGCAGTACTTC. Its translation is CASSSGQGMYEQYF.

V is TRBV2 and J is TRBJ1-4; 7 nucleotides agree with TRBD1. The CDR3 spans 13 residues. Per the germline V gene, CDR1 is SNHLY and CDR2 is FYNNEI. The junction had 4 bases not matched to a gene; V was cut back by 4 bases and J by 8 bases. CDR3 amino acids: CASSVGTAEKLFF. CDR3 in DNA: TGTGCCAGCAGTGTCGGGACAGCGGAAAAACTGTTTTTT.

There are a few counts of this clone. The J gene is TRBJ2-7, the V gene TRBV18; D might be TRBD1 (5 bases). Trimming shortened V by 3 bases and J by 0 bases, and 9 bases separated the two germline ends. The CDR3 loop spans 14 amino acids. From germline, CDR1 is KGHSH and CDR2 LQKENI. CDR3 nucleotide sequence: TGTGCCAGCTCACCGGACAAGAGCTCCTACGAGCAGTACTTC. It is translated as CASSPDKSSYEQYF.